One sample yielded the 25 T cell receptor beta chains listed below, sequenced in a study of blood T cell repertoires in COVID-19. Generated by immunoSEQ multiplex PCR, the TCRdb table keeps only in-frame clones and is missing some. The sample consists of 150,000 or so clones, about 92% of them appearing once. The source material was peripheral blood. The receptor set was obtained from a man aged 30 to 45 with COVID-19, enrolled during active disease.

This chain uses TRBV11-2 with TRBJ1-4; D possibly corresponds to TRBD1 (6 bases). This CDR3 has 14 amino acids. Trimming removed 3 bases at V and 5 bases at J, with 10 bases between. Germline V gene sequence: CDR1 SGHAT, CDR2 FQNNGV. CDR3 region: CASSFWGQNEKLFF. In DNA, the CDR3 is TGTGCCAGCAGCTTTTGGGGGCAAAATGAAAAACTGTTTTTT. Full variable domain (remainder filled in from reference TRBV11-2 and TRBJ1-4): EAGVAQSPRYKIIEKRQSVAFWCNPISGHATLYWYQQILGQGPKLLIQFQNNGVVDDSQLPKDRFSAERLKGVDSTLKIQPAKLEDSAVYLCASSFWGQNEKLFFGSGTQLSVL.

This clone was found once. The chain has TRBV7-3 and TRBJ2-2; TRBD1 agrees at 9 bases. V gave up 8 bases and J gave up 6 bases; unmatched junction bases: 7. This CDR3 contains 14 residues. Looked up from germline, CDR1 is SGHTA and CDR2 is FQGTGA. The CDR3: CASGRQGVPGELFF. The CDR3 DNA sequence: TGTGCCAGCGGGCGACAGGGGGTGCCCGGGGAGCTGTTTTTT.

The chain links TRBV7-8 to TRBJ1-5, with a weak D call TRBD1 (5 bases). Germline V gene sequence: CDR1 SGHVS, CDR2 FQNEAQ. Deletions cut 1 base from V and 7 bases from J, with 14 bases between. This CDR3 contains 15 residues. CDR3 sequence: CASSLGQGIRQPQHF. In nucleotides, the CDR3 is TGTGCCAGCAGCTTAGGCCAGGGAATTAGGCAGCCCCAGCATTTT. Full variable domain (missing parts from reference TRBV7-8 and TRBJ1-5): GAGVSQSPRYKVAKRGQDVALRCDPISGHVSLFWYQQALGQGPEFLTYFQNEAQLDKSGLPSDRFFAERPEGSVSTLKIQRTQQEDSAVYLCASSLGQGIRQPQHFGDGTRLSIL.

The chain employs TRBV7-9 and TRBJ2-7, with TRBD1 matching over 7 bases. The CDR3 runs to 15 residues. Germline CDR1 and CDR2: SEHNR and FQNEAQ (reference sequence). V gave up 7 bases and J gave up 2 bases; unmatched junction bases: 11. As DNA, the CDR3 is TGTGCCAGCATAGGGGGACAGAACCCTACCTACGAGCAGTACTTC. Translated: CASIGGQNPTYEQYF.

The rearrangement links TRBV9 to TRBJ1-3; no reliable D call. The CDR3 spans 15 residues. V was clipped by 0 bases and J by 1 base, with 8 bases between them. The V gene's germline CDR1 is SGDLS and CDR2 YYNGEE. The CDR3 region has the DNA TGTGCCAGCAGCGTAGCGTCGGGGTCTGGAAACACCATATATTTT. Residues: CASSVASGSGNTIYF.

The CDR3 DNA is TGTGCCAGCAGCTTAACCGGTCAGCCCCAGCATTTT. This translates into CASSLTGQPQHF. This chain joins TRBV7-9 and TRBJ1-5; D remains ambiguous. Germline V gives CDR1 SEHNR, CDR2 FQNEAQ (reference sequence). V was pared by 2 bases and J by 6 bases, with 5 bases between. The CDR3 is 12 amino acids.

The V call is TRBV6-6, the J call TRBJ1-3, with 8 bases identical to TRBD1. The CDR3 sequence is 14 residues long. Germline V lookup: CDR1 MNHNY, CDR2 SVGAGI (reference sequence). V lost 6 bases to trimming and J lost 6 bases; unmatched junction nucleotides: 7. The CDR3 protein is CASSLLTGENTIYF. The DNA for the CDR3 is TGTGCCAGCAGCCTTCTGACAGGGGAAAACACCATATATTTT.

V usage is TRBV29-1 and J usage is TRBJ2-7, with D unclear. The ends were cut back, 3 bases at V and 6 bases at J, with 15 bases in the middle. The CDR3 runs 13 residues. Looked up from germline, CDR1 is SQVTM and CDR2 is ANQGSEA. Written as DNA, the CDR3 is TGCAGCGTTGATATGGCAGTTATTCTCGAGCAGTACTTC. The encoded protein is CSVDMAVILEQYF.

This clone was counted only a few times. The CDR3 bases are TGTGCCAGCAGCTTAGCGCCGACTCCGGAGACCGGGGAGCTGTTTTTT. It yields the protein CASSLAPTPETGELFF. This chain uses TRBV7-9 with TRBJ2-2; unclear D gene. There are 16 residues in the CDR3. Germline assignment: CDR1 SEHNR and CDR2 FQNEAQ (reference sequence). V lost 0 bases and J lost 5, with 13 bases in between.

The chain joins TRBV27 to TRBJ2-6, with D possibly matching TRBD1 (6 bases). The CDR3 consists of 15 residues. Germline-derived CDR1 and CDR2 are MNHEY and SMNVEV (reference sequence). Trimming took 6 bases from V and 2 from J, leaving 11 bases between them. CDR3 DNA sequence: TGTGCCAGCAGCTTCAACAGGGCTGGGGCCAACGTCCTGACTTTC. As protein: CASSFNRAGANVLTF.

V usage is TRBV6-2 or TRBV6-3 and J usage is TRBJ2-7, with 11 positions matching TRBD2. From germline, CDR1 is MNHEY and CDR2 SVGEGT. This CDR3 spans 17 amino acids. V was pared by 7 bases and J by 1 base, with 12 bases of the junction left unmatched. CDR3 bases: TGTGCCAGCACCCCCCCTTTAGGGACTAGCGGTTCCTACGAGCAGTACTTC. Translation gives CASTPPLGTSGSYEQYF.

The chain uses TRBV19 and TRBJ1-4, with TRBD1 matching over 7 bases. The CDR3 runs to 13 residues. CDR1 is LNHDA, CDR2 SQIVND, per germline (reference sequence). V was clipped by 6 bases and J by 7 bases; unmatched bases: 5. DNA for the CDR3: TGTGCCAGTAGAGTAACAGGGGCTGAAAAACTGTTTTTT. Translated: CASRVTGAEKLFF.

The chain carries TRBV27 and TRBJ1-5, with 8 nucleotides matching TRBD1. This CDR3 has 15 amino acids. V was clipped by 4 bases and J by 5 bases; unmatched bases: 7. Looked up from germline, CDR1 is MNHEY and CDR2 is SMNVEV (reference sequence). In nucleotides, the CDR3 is TGTGCCAGCAGTTCAGACAGGGGAACCGATCAGCCCCAGCATTTT. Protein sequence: CASSSDRGTDQPQHF.

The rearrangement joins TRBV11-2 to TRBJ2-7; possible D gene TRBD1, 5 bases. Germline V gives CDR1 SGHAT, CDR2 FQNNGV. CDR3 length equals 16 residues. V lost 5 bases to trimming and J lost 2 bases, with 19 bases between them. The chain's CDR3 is CASSPGWQAGTYEQYF. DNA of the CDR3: TGTGCCAGCAGCCCAGGGTGGCAGGCCGGTACCTACGAGCAGTACTTC.

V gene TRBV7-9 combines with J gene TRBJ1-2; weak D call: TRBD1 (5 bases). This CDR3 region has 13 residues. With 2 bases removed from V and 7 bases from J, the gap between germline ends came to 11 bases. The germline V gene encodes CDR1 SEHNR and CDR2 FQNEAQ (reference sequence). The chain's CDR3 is CASSLLQVAGYTF. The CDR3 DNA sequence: TGTGCCAGCAGCTTATTACAGGTTGCTGGCTACACCTTC.

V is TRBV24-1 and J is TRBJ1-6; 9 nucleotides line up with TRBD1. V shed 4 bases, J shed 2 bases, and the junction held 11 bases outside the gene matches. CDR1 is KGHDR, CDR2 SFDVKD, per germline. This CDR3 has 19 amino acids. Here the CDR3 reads CATSDPGTGCGPYNSPLHF. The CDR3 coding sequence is TGTGCCACCAGTGACCCCGGGACAGGGTGTGGGCCCTATAATTCACCCCTCCACTTT.

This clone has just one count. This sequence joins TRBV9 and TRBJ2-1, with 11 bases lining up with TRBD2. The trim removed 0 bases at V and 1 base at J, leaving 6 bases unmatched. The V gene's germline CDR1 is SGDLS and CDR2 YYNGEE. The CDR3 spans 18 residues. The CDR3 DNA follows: TGTGCCAGCAGCGTAGATGGTAGCGGGAGGGTTTCCTACAATGAGCAGTTCTTC. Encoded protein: CASSVDGSGRVSYNEQFF.

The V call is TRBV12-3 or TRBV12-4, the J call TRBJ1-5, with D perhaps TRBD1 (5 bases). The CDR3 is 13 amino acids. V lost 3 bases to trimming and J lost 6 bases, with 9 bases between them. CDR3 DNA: TGTGCCAGCAGTTTGGGGGGAACTCAGCCCCAGCATTTT. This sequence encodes CASSLGGTQPQHF.

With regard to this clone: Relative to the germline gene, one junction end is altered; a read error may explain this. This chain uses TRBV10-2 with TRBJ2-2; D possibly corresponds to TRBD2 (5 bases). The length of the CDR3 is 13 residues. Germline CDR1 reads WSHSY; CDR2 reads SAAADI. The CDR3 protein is CSSGAENTGELFF. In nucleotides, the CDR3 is TGCTCCAGCGGAGCGGAAAACACCGGGGAGCTGTTTTTT.

CDR3: CASSRLTESNQPQHF. The CDR3 DNA sequence: TGTGCCAGCAGCCGCCTTACAGAGAGCAATCAGCCCCAGCATTTT. This chain links TRBV5-6 with TRBJ1-5; D remains ambiguous. V dropped 4 bases and J dropped 1 base, with 12 bases sitting between them. The CDR3 has 15 residues. Germline assignment: CDR1 SGHDT and CDR2 YYEEEE.

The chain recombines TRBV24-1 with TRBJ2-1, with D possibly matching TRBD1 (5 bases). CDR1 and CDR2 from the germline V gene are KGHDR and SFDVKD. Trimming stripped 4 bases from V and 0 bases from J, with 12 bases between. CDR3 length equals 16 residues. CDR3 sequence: CATSDHRPSSYNEQFF. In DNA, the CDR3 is TGTGCCACCAGTGACCACAGGCCTAGCTCCTACAATGAGCAGTTCTTC.

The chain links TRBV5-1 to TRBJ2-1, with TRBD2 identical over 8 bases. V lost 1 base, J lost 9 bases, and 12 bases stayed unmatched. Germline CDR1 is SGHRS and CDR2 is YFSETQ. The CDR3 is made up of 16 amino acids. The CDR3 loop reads CASSLPGTSVTGEQFF. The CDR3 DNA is TGCGCCAGCAGCTTGCCTGGGACTAGTGTAACGGGTGAGCAGTTCTTC.

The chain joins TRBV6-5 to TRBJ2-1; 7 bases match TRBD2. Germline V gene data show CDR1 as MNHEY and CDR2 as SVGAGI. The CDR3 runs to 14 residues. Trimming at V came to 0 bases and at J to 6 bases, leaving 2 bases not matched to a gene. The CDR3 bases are TGTGCCAGCAGTTACTCCCCTAGCGGCAATGAGCAGTTCTTC. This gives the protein CASSYSPSGNEQFF.

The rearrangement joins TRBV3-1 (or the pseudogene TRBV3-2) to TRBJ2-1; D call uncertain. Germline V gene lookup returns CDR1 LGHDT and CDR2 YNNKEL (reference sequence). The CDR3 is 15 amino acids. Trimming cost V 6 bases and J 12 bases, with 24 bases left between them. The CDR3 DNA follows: TGTGCCAGCAGTCAATTGGTTCCCTCGGTATTTCGGCAGTTCTTC. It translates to CASSQLVPSVFRQFF.

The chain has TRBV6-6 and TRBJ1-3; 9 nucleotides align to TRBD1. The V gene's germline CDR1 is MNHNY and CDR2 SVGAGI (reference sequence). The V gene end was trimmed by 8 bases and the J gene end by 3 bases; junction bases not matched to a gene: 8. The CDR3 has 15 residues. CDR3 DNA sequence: TGTGCCAGCCGAAAGACAGGGGGAGATGGAAACACCATATATTTT. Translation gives CASRKTGGDGNTIYF.